This TCR beta chain was captured in a study of blood T cells in healthy people across ages (dated by TCRdb to about 2015). In terms of the full investigation: Template switching captured roughly one uniquely barcoded TCR beta cDNA molecule per two T cells in model experiments. Using deep sequencing normalized with unique cDNA molecular identifiers, the study measured how TCR beta repertoire diversity changes with age. Four age groups were formed from the donors: young (average roughly 15 years), middle-aged (around 39), aged (over 55) and long-lived (around 82). To avoid experimental bias, donors of different ages were spread randomly across the sequencing lanes. Using the same blood draw, the study looked at two additional independent replicas of 1 million unique cDNA reads for two donors, one aged 18 to 30 and the other aged 80 or older.

Broader findings and caveats from the paper: Because donor CMV infection status was unknown, age-related changes in expanded clonotypes were potentially confounded. There was a strong correlation between observed TCR beta diversity and the percentage of naive T cells measured by flow cytometry. Because profiling used bulk unsorted PBMCs, naive and antigen-experienced compartments could not be compared conclusively. As age increased, observed TCR beta diversity per million T cells dropped in a roughly linear way, and a significant reduction was already evident by age 40. Compared with the aged group, the long-lived group had more naive CD4+ T cells, fewer expanded clones and increased TCR diversity, a pattern suggesting age selection. Total diversity estimates from one million sequenced T cells were considered lower bounds and underestimates.

A remark on this clonotype: Its antigen is currently not known. Base qualities are not recorded, but no much larger clone differs from it by a single base.

Library preparation was by 5' RACE. For sequencing, an Illumina HiSeq 2500 was employed. A second PCR of about 6 to 11 cycles was run with a J-beta primer mix and a sample-barcoded 5' primer. A template-switch 5' adaptor carrying 12 random nucleotides introduced a unique molecular identifier onto each TCR beta cDNA molecule. Each sample yielded at least 2.5 million CDR3-containing paired-end reads. The Mint cDNA synthesis kit, primed by a TRBC-specific oligonucleotide, was used to synthesize first-strand cDNA from all RNA. Following uracil-DNA glycosylase treatment, all cDNA underwent a first 18-cycle PCR with the universal primers M1SS and BC2_uni_R. Under the source paper's analysis protocol: For normalization, 1 million high-quality reads were randomly selected from each sample, with every read carrying a distinct molecular identifier. Reads with shared molecular identifiers were discarded instead of being binned into consensus sequences. MiTCR, run with a Q25 quality threshold and the strictest error-elimination algorithm, handled CDR3 identification, clonotype clustering and error correction. Lower-bound total TCR beta diversity was estimated with a nonparametric unseen species model using Euler transformation. In TCRdb, the public reads were trimmed at Q25 with fastp and aligned with MiXCR, with productive beta chains retained. Each CDR3 protein gets just one entry, which takes the most common genes and DNA from the rows behind it. The V and J calls shown here were made by TCRdb, not taken from the authors' results. This sample has 700,000 to 850,000 distinct CDR3 sequences in its table, and roughly 50% of those were observed once. The ten largest clones capture 41% of the sample.

The donors were some 39 Caucasian individuals from Russia, aged 6 to 90 years, who were systemically healthy. About 9.8 milliliters of peripheral blood were drawn from each donor into EDTA-treated Vacutainer tubes. PBMCs were isolated by Ficoll-Paque density-gradient centrifugation, with at least 6 million obtained per sample. Total RNA, at least 6 micrograms per sample, was extracted from PBMCs with Trizol reagent. For every donor, an aliquot of PBMCs went through flow cytometry to measure the percentages of naive CD45RAhigh/CD27high T cells. From V the trimming removes 3 bases and from J it removes 4 bases, while the gene matches leave 9 bases of the junction unaccounted for. According to the germline V gene, CDR1 reads SGDLS and CDR2 reads YYNGEE. The CDR3 runs 16 amino acids, cysteine and phenylalanine included. Of the read, only the CDR3 DNA is kept; its 48 bases are in frame from base 1.

Rearrangement joined TRBV9 to TRBJ2-2; 7 central bases correspond to TRBD1. This TCR derives from a man older than 75 in good health. Sequencing was done on a sample of blood. The sequence in DNA is TGTGCCAGCAGCGCGGCATTGACAGGGCGCACCGGGGAGCTGTTTTTT. Translation gives CASSAALTGRTGELFF.